This T cell receptor beta chain originates from a study of T cell repertoires in cytomegalovirus infection. This clonotype was observed at least ten times. The antigen is unknown. CDR1 is SGHTA and CDR2 is FQGNSA in the germline V gene. The CDR3 contains 16 residues. J was trimmed by 3 bases and V by 5 bases; bases with no gene match: 7. From the reads, TCRdb called clonotypes with MiXCR, one entry per CDR3 protein. The sample consists of fewer than 350,000 distinct CDR3 sequences, roughly 28% of them appearing once. The V call is TRBV7-2, the J call TRBJ1-2, with 12 nucleotides matching TRBD1. The sequence was obtained from a human donor in good health (CMV status not recorded). Some clones in this sample may be carry-over from other donors' samples. Here the sequenced sample was cultured PBMCs, taken from culture after CMV antigen stimulation. The CDR3 nucleotides read TGTGCCAGCAGCCGGGACAGGGGGCAAAGGGACTATGGCTACACCTTC. Protein product: CASSRDRGQRDYGYTF. Complete variable domain (other parts from reference TRBV7-2 and TRBJ1-2): GAGVSQSPSNKVTEKGKDVELRCDPISGHTALYWYRQSLGQGLEFLIYFQGNSAPDKSGLPSDRFSAERTGGSVSTLTIQRTQQEDSAVYLCASSRDRGQRDYGYTFGSGTRLTVV.